This T cell receptor beta chain was sequenced during a study of cytotoxic CD8 clonotypes in ibrutinib-treated CLL. CDR3 length: 14 residues. Germline trimming cut 2 bases from V and 6 bases from J; bases unmatched to any gene: 10. The germline CDR1 and CDR2 sequences are GTSNPN and SVGIG (reference sequence). Repertoires were generated with immunoSEQ multiplex PCR, while TCRdb's copy carries only in-frame clones and drops some. There are tens of thousands of clones in the sample; over 60% occur only once, and roughly a fifth lies in the top ten. This clone was picked up one time. V gene TRBV30 combines with J gene TRBJ2-7; TRBD1 agrees at 7 bases. The sequencing here drew on PBMCs, taken after 24 months of ibrutinib treatment. This TCR derives from a human donor with chronic lymphocytic leukemia. CDR3 protein: CAWSFHLRDSEQYF. CDR3 nucleotides: TGTGCCTGGAGTTTCCATCTCAGGGACAGCGAGCAGTACTTC. Based on the CDR3 plus reference TRBV30 and TRBJ2-7, the full variable domain is SQTIHQWPATLVQPVGSPLSLECTVEGTSNPNLYWYRQAAGRGLQLLFYSVGIGQISSEVPQNLSASRPQDRQFILSSKKLLLSDSGFYLCAWSFHLRDSEQYFGPGTRLTVT.